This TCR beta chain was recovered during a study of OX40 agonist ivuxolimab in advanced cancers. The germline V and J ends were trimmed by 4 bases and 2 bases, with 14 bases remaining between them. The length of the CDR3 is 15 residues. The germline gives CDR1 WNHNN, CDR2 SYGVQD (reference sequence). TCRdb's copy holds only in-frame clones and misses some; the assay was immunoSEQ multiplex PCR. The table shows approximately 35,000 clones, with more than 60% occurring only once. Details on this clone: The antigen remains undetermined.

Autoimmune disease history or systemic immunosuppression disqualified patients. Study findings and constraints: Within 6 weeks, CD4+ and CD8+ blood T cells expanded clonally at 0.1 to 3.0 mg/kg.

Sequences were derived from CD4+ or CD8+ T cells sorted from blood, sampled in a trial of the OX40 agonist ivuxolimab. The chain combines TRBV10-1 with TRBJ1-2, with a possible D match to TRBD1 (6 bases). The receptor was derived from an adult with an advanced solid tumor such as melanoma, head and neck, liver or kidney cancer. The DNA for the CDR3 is TGCGCCAGCAGTGGGTTGGGGGGCGCAAACTATGGCTACACCTTC. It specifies CASSGLGGANYGYTF.